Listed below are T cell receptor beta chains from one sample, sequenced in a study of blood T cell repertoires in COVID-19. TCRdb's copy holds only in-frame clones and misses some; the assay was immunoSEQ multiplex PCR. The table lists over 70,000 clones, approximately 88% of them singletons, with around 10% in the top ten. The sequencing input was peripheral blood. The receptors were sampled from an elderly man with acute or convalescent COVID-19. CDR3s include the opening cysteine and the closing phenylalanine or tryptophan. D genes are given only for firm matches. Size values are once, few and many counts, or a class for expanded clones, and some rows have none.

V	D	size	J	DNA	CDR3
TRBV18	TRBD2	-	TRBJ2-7	TGTGCCAGCTCACCAATATCTAGCGGGGTCTCCTACGAGCAGTACTTC	CASSPISSGVSYEQYF
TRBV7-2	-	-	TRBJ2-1	TGTGCCAGCACCACCTCGACTGGAAATGAGCAGTTCTTC	CASTTSTGNEQFF
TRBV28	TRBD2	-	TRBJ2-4	TGTGCCAGTGGCGGGGGGACGGTAGTAGCCAAAAACATTCAGTACTTC	CASGGGTVVAKNIQYF
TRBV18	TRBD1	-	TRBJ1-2	TGTGCCAGCTCACCCGGACAGGTGAACTATGGCTACACCTTC	CASSPGQVNYGYTF
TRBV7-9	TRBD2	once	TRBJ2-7	TGTGCCAGCAGCTTAGGTGCGGGAGGTTTCTACGAGCAGTACTTC	CASSLGAGGFYEQYF
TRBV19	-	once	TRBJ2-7	TGTGCCACTAAACCAACAGGGAGCTCCTACGAGCAGTACTTC	CATKPTGSSYEQYF
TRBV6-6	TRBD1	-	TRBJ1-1	TGTGCCAGCAGCCAGGACAGGTCGACTGAAGCTTTCTTT	CASSQDRSTEAFF
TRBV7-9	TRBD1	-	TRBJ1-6	TGTGCCAGCAGACATAAAACAGGGGGGGATTCACCCCTCCACTTT	CASRHKTGGDSPLHF
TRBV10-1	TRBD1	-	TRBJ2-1	TGCGCCAGCAGTGAGCCGACAGGGAACTCCTACAATGAGCAGTTCTTC	CASSEPTGNSYNEQFF
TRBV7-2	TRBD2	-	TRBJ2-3	TGTGCCAGCAGCTTGATGACTAGCGGGGGGGCGATAGGTACGCAGTATTTT	CASSLMTSGGAIGTQYF
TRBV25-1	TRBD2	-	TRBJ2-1	TGTGCCAGCAGTCCCCCTAGCGGGGGGGCCCATGAGCAGTTCTTC	CASSPPSGGAHEQFF
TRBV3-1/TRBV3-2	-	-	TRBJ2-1	TGTGCCAGCAGCCTTCAAGGGACAGCGGGTCCGTACAATGAGCAGTTCTTC	CASSLQGTAGPYNEQFF
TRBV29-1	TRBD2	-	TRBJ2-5	TGCAGCGTTGTTGTACGGCTAGCGGGTACGGGTAAAGAGACCCAGTACTTC	CSVVVRLAGTGKETQYF
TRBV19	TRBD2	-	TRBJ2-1	TGTGCCAGTAGTCCACTAGCGGAAAACAATGAGCAGTTCTTC	CASSPLAENNEQFF
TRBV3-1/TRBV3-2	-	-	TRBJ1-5	TGTGCCAGCAGCCAAGGTCAGGTTTGGGGCAATCAGCCCCAGCATTTT	CASSQGQVWGNQPQHF
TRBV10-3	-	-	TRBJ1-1	TGTGCCATCATGGAGTCTCTACGGTCTGAAGCTTTCTTT	CAIMESLRSEAFF
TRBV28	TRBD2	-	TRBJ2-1	TGTGCCAGCAGTGGCGGACTAGCGAGGAATGAGCAGTTCTTC	CASSGGLARNEQFF
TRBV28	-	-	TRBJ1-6	TGTGCCAGCAGTTTACCGAGGACAGAAATAAATTCACCCCTCCACTTT	CASSLPRTEINSPLHF
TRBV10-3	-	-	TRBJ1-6	TGTGCCATCAGTGAGGAACAGGGCTCCTATAATTCACCCCTCCACTTT	CAISEEQGSYNSPLHF
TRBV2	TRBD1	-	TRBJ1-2	TGTGCCAGCACTGGACAGGGGATTGGTGGCTACACCTTC	CASTGQGIGGYTF
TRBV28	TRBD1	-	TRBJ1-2	TGTGCCAGCAGATCGGACAGGCGCTATGGCTACACCTTC	CASRSDRRYGYTF
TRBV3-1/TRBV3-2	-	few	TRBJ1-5	TGTGCCAGCAGCCAAGGTCAGGGCCGCAATCAGCCCCAGCATTTT	CASSQGQGRNQPQHF
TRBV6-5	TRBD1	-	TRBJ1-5	TGTGCCAGCAACCGACAGGGGGATAGCAATCAGCCCCAGCATTTT	CASNRQGDSNQPQHF
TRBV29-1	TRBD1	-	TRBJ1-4	TGCAGCGCACAGGGGGACAAGGGTGAAAAACTGTTTTTT	CSAQGDKGEKLFF
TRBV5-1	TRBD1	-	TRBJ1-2	TGCGCCAGCAGCTTGGACAGGGGGCTCTATGGCTACACCTTC	CASSLDRGLYGYTF
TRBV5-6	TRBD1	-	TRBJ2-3	TGTGCCAGCAGCTTGGTCGGGACAGGGGGCTCTGATACGCAGTATTTT	CASSLVGTGGSDTQYF
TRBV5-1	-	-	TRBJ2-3	TGCGCCAGCAGATTCCTTGCAGATACGCAGTATTTT	CASRFLADTQYF
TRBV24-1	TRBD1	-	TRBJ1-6	TGTGCCACCAGCGAATCACCCCCGGGACAGGTTAATAATTCACCCCTCCACTTT	CATSESPPGQVNNSPLHF
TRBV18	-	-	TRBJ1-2	TGTGCCAGCTCACCACCGGAGACCTATGGCTACACCTTC	CASSPPETYGYTF
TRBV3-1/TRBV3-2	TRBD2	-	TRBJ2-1	TGTGCCAGCAGCCAAGTTGGAAGCGGGGGGGCCTGGAATGAGCAGTTCTTC	CASSQVGSGGAWNEQFF
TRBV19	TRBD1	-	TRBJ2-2	TGTGCCAGTAGTCGCTATGGACAGGGGGCGTACGGGGAGCTGTTTTTT	CASSRYGQGAYGELFF
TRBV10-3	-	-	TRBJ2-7	TGTGCCATCAGTGAGAGGAGCGAGTCCTACGAGCAGTACTTC	CAISERSESYEQYF
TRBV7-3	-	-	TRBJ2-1	TGTGCCAGCTCAACGGGGAGGTCGGAGCAGTTCTTC	CASSTGRSEQFF
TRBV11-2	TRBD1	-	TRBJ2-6	TGTGCCAGCAGCTTAGGGGGACAGCTCTCTGGGGCCAACGTCCTGACTTTC	CASSLGGQLSGANVLTF
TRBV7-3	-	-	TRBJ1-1	TGTGCCAGCAGCTTAATGGGGGGGAACACTGAAGCTTTCTTT	CASSLMGGNTEAFF
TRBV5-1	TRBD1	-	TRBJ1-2	TGCGCCAGCAGCACCGGACAGGGCTATGGCTACACCTTC	CASSTGQGYGYTF
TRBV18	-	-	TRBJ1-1	TGTGCCAGCTCACCGTATACAGGTTCCTACACTGAAGCTTTCTTT	CASSPYTGSYTEAFF
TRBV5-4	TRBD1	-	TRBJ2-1	TGTGCCAGCAGACGGGCCACAGGGGACAATGAGCAGTTCTTC	CASRRATGDNEQFF
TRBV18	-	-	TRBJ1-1	TGTGCCAGCTCACCACAGACTAGAACGATGAACACTGAAGCTTTCTTT	CASSPQTRTMNTEAFF
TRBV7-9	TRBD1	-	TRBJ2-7	TGTGCCAGCAGCTTAGGAACCGGGACAGGCGGCTCCTACGAGCAGTACTTC	CASSLGTGTGGSYEQYF
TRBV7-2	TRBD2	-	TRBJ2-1	TGTGCCAGCAGTCAGAGCGGGAGTTACTACAATGAGCAGTTCTTC	CASSQSGSYYNEQFF
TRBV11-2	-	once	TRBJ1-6	TGTGCCAGCAGCCTACGGGCCAGGGGTAATTCACCCCTCCACTTT	CASSLRARGNSPLHF
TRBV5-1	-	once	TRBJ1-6	TGCGCCAGCATAAAAACCCGGGGAAACTATAATTCACCCCTCCACTTT	CASIKTRGNYNSPLHF
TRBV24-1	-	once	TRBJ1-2	TGTGCCACCAGGGGCCGGGGGGGGAATGGCTACACCTTC	CATRGRGGNGYTF
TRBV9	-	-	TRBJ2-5	TGTGCCAGCAGCGTAGGAATAGCCCCGGGAAGTGAGACCCAGTACTTC	CASSVGIAPGSETQYF
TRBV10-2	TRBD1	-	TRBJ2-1	TGCGCCAGCAACGGACAGGGGGCGATCAATGAGCAGTTCTTC	CASNGQGAINEQFF